This is a list of T cell receptor beta chains from one sample in a study of T cell responses to AZD1222 COVID-19 vaccine. The method was immunoSEQ multiplex PCR; TCRdb's version includes in-frame clones alone and lacks a portion of them. The profile covers about 150,000 clones, with roughly 90% appearing a single time and more than 1.3% taken by the ten largest. The sample consisted of peripheral blood, taken on day 0 of AZD1222 vaccination. These receptors were collected from an adult in good health. Each CDR3 is given with its conserved first and last residue. The D gene is left open where the match is weak. Clone size is stated in some rows and not others, as once, few, many or a class when expanded.

>.|TRBJ2-7|.|TRBV7-9
TGTGCCAGCAGCCCGAGGGACCGGGGGGAGCAGTACTTC
CASSPRDRGEQYF
>.|TRBJ1-1|.|TRBV12-3/TRBV12-4
TGTGCCAGCAGTTTAAGCGCCAACACTGAAGCTTTCTTT
CASSLSANTEAFF
>.|TRBJ2-2|.|TRBV25-1
TGTGCCAGCAGTGAATGGAGGGACTCCGGGGAGCTGTTTTTT
CASSEWRDSGELFF
>.|TRBJ1-4|once|TRBV19
TGTGCCAGTAGTATTGGGGGGGCTCTTAATGAAAAACTGTTTTTT
CASSIGGALNEKLFF
>.|TRBJ2-1|.|TRBV15
TGTGCCACCAGCGCGGACAGTTTTGCCCGATCTCGGACTAAATTAATGGGGGAGCAGTTCTTC
CATSADSFARSRTKLMGEQFF
>.|TRBJ2-5|.|TRBV27
TGTGCCAGCAGTTTGGCAGGAGTCTACGACCAAGAGACCCAGTACTTC
CASSLAGVYDQETQYF
>.|TRBJ2-5|.|TRBV19
TGTGCCAGTAGTTCCTGGGGGGGCCCGGAGACCCAGTACTTC
CASSSWGGPETQYF
>TRBD1|TRBJ2-7|.|TRBV2
TGTGCCAGCAGTGAAGCGGGACAGGGGGACTCCTACGAGCAGTACTTC
CASSEAGQGDSYEQYF
>.|TRBJ2-1|.|TRBV7-2
TGTGCCAGCAGCCCCAACTTTGGGTGGGACAATGAGCAGTTCTTC
CASSPNFGWDNEQFF
>TRBD2|TRBJ2-5|.|TRBV6-2/TRBV6-3
TGTGCCAGCAGTTACTCTAGCGGGAGTACCGGGAAGGGGACCCAGTACTTC
CASSYSSGSTGKGTQYF
>TRBD1|TRBJ1-2|.|TRBV5-1
TGCGCCAGCAGCTCTGGACAGGGTGGCTATGGCTACACCTTC
CASSSGQGGYGYTF
>.|TRBJ2-7|.|TRBV28
TGTGCCAGCAGTCGACCAGCCAGGAGCTCCTACGAGCAGTACTTC
CASSRPARSSYEQYF
>TRBD2|TRBJ2-1|.|TRBV7-3
TGTGCCGGCAGCTCCGCTAGCGGGAGGCCGGACCGTGCAAACAATGAGCAGTTCTTC
CAGSSASGRPDRANNEQFF
>TRBD1|TRBJ1-2|.|TRBV12-3/TRBV12-4
TGTGCCAGCAGTGAGAAGGGGGCGTATGGCTACACCTTC
CASSEKGAYGYTF
>.|TRBJ1-2|.|TRBV12-3/TRBV12-4
TGTGCCAGCGCCCAAGTCGTACACTATGGCTACACCTTC
CASAQVVHYGYTF
>TRBD2|TRBJ2-3|.|TRBV6-4
TGTGCCAGCAGTCCCCGGGAGGATGACACAGATACGCAGTATTTT
CASSPREDDTDTQYF
>.|TRBJ2-7|.|TRBV5-1
TGCGCCAGCAGCCCGGGACCGGCGGCCGAGCAGTACTTC
CASSPGPAAEQYF
>.|TRBJ1-1|.|TRBV6-1
TGTGCCAGCAGTGAAGCGCACGGGGGGTCCTGGGGTTTTACACCTGAAGCTTTCTTT
CASSEAHGGSWGFTPEAFF
>.|TRBJ2-3|.|TRBV7-8
TGTGCCAGCAGCCCTCGGACGCCCATCGAGCAGTATTTT
CASSPRTPIEQYF
>TRBD1|TRBJ1-2|.|TRBV5-1
TGCGCCAGCAGCTTTGGGGGACAGGGGGCTGGTGGCTACACCTTC
CASSFGGQGAGGYTF
>.|TRBJ1-5|.|TRBV19
TGTGCCAGTAGGACCATCACTGGGACCTATAGCAATCAGCCCCAGCATTTT
CASRTITGTYSNQPQHF
>.|TRBJ1-6|.|TRBV5-1
TGCGCCAGCAGCTTGGAGGGGACCGTCGATTCACCCCTCCACTTT
CASSLEGTVDSPLHF
>.|TRBJ2-1|.|TRBV27
TGTGCCAGCAGTAAGGGTAGCTCCTACAATGAGCAGTTCTTC
CASSKGSSYNEQFF
>TRBD1|TRBJ2-1|.|TRBV19
TGTGCCAGTAGGACACAGGGGGCTCACGAGCAGTTCTTC
CASRTQGAHEQFF
>TRBD1|TRBJ1-2|.|TRBV9
TGTGCCAGCAGCGTAGCAAGACAGGGCGGGGGCTACACCTTC
CASSVARQGGGYTF
>.|TRBJ2-3|once|TRBV29-1
TGCAGCGTTGAAGATCTTCCCAATACACGCACAGATACGCAGTATTTT
CSVEDLPNTRTDTQYF
>TRBD1|TRBJ1-2|.|TRBV28
TGTGCCAGCAGTTTATCAAAGATACAGGGGGCCTATGGCTACACCTTC
CASSLSKIQGAYGYTF
>TRBD1|TRBJ1-1|.|TRBV19
TGTGCCACCCTCCCAGGGGCAGGGGGCACTGAAGCTTTCTTT
CATLPGAGGTEAFF
>.|TRBJ1-4|.|TRBV5-6
TGTGCCAGCAGCTTGAAACAGCCAAATGAAAAACTGTTTTTT
CASSLKQPNEKLFF
>.|TRBJ2-7|.|TRBV7-9
TGTGCCAGCAGCCTCCTGCGGGGTGGCGGGGAGCAGTACTTC
CASSLLRGGGEQYF
>TRBD1|TRBJ2-7|.|TRBV5-1
TGCGCCAGCAGCGTTTCACAGGGGCAGGGCTACGAGCAGTACTTC
CASSVSQGQGYEQYF
>TRBD2|TRBJ2-1|.|TRBV7-3
TGTGCCAGCAGCCGGGGGACTAGCGCCAATGAGCAGTTCTTC
CASSRGTSANEQFF
>.|TRBJ1-1|.|TRBV5-1
TGCGCCAGCAGCTCTACACTGAACACTGAAGCTTTCTTT
CASSSTLNTEAFF
>.|TRBJ1-1|.|TRBV9
TGTGCCAGCAGCGTAAATATCGAGGATTCGGATGAAGCTTTCTTT
CASSVNIEDSDEAFF
>.|TRBJ1-1|once|TRBV4-1
TGCGCCAGCACCTCGGGGACCGCTATGAACACTGAAGCTTTCTTT
CASTSGTAMNTEAFF
>.|TRBJ1-4|.|TRBV19
TGTGCCAGTAGGGCGTCGACGGGGGCAACTAATGAAAAACTGTTTTTT
CASRASTGATNEKLFF
>.|TRBJ1-3|.|TRBV11-2
TGTGCCAGCAGCATAACAGGTCACTCAAGCTCTGGAAACACCATATATTTT
CASSITGHSSSGNTIYF
>TRBD1|TRBJ1-2|.|TRBV7-8
TGTGCCAGCAGCGGAGGGACAGGGGGCGCGAAAGGGTATGGCTACACCTTC
CASSGGTGGAKGYGYTF
>TRBD2|TRBJ2-7|.|TRBV19
TGTGCCAACTGGGTCTGGGAGGGAAACTTAGGTGATGCCTACGAGCAGTACTTC
CANWVWEGNLGDAYEQYF
>.|TRBJ2-5|once|TRBV6-4
TGTGCCAGCAGTGACCGGGATAGGGGGCAAGAGACCCAGTACTTC
CASSDRDRGQETQYF
>.|TRBJ1-4|.|TRBV5-1
TGCGCCAGCAGCTTGCGGAGGCGATCTGAAAAACTGTTTTTT
CASSLRRRSEKLFF
>.|TRBJ1-6|.|TRBV18
TGTGCCAGCTCACGACGGACTGGGAATAATTCACCCCTCCACTTT
CASSRRTGNNSPLHF
>TRBD1|TRBJ2-7|.|TRBV10-3
TGTGCCATCAGTGAGTCAGTGGGACAGGGTTTCGAGCAGTACTTC
CAISESVGQGFEQYF
>.|TRBJ1-1|once|TRBV19
TGTGCCAGTAGTTCCCAACGAACCGCTTTCTTT
CASSSQRTAFF
>.|TRBJ1-1|.|TRBV5-5
TGTGCCAGCACCTTGGAAGGGAGCGACATGAACACTGAAGCTTTCTTT
CASTLEGSDMNTEAFF
>.|TRBJ2-1|.|TRBV9
TGTGCCAGCAGCGTAGATCCTGGGCTCAATGAGCAGTTCTTC
CASSVDPGLNEQFF
>TRBD2|TRBJ2-1|.|TRBV11-3
TGTGCCAGCAGCTTAGAATTTCTGGGGGGGGACAATGAGCAGTTCTTC
CASSLEFLGGDNEQFF
>.|TRBJ2-3|.|TRBV3-1/TRBV3-2
TGTGCCAGCAGCCAAGGGTACAAGACAGATACGCAGTATTTT
CASSQGYKTDTQYF